Listed here are 27 T cell receptor beta chains from one sample, sequenced in a study of cytomegalovirus exposure and HLA in healthy donors. PCR employed 60 Vbeta and 13 Jbeta primers. The repertoire was sequenced with immunoSEQ multiplex PCR; TCRdb's copy has only in-frame clones and lacks some. The table includes about 140,000 clones, about 72% detected once. The sequenced material came from PBMCs. The receptors derive from a man between 60 and 75 years old in good health and CMV-seronegative.

This clone was counted only a few times. Other DNA sequences in this sample translate to the same CDR3. The V call is TRBV6-5, the J call TRBJ1-6; D remains ambiguous. This CDR3 is built from 12 residues. The V gene's germline CDR1 is MNHEY and CDR2 SVGAGI. V was shortened by 4 bases and J by 4 bases, with 2 bases between the two germline ends. The CDR3 nucleotides are TGTGCCAGCAGTTCTTATAATTCACCCCTCCACTTT. This gives the protein CASSSYNSPLHF.

J is TRBJ2-1 and V is TRBV2, with TRBD2 identical over 8 bases. The length of the CDR3 is 14 residues. Germline V gene data show CDR1 as SNHLY and CDR2 as FYNNEI. The trim removed 7 bases at V and 10 bases at J, leaving 12 bases unmatched. In DNA, the CDR3 is TGTGCCAGCACCCCCCAGGGGCTAGCGGGCGAGCAGTTCTTC. Translated, it gives CASTPQGLAGEQFF.

This chain connects TRBV5-1 to TRBJ2-1; 11 bases fit TRBD2. CDR3 length: 16 amino acids. V was clipped by 3 bases and J by 2 bases; unmatched bases: 4. Germline V gene sequence: CDR1 SGHRS, CDR2 YFSETQ. CDR3 sequence (DNA): TGCGCCAGCAGCTCGGGACTAGCGGATACCTACAATGAGCAGTTCTTC. Its protein is CASSSGLADTYNEQFF.

This chain joins TRBV7-9 and TRBJ2-7, with D perhaps TRBD1 (6 bases). Trimming took off 4 bases at V and 5 bases at J, with 18 bases between the two ends. CDR1 SEHNR and CDR2 FQNEAQ come from the germline V gene (reference sequence). The CDR3 runs 15 residues. Written as DNA, the CDR3 is TGTGCCAGCAGCTCGGACAGCAAGGGGCTACACGAGCAGTACTTC. It translates to CASSSDSKGLHEQYF.

CDR3 DNA: TGTGCCAGCAGGAGACAGGGGGTTAGCAATCAGCCCCAGCATTTT. Its translation: CASRRQGVSNQPQHF. V and J are TRBV6-6 and TRBJ1-5, with 9 nucleotides matching TRBD1. This CDR3 has 15 residues. V shed 6 bases and J 0 bases; nucleotides not matched to a gene: 3. The germline V gene has CDR1 MNHNY and CDR2 SVGAGI (reference sequence).

V gene TRBV7-8 combines with J gene TRBJ2-7, with TRBD1 identical over 7 bases. In germline, CDR1 is SGHVS, CDR2 FQNEAQ. V lost 4 bases, J lost 2 bases, and 5 bases stayed unmatched. There are 14 residues in the CDR3. CDR3 sequence: CASSSDRAPYEQYF. CDR3 coding DNA: TGTGCCAGCAGCTCAGACAGGGCTCCCTACGAGCAGTACTTC.

V and J are TRBV5-1 and TRBJ2-7; TRBD1 matches at 8 bases. V lost 0 bases, J lost 3 bases, and 5 bases stayed unmatched. Germline assignment: CDR1 SGHRS and CDR2 YFSETQ. The CDR3 contains 15 residues. The CDR3 here is CASSLVQGAGYEQYF. As DNA, the CDR3 is TGCGCCAGCAGCTTGGTGCAGGGGGCGGGCTACGAGCAGTACTTC.

The chain is built from TRBV6-5 and TRBJ1-5; 9 bases are a match to TRBD1. The CDR3 runs 15 residues. Trimming cost V 6 bases and J 5 bases; bases outside gene matches: 8. CDR1 and CDR2 (germline): MNHEY, SVGAGI. The chain's CDR3 is CASSAGTGRDQPQHF. The DNA of the CDR3 is TGTGCCAGCAGCGCTGGGACAGGGCGGGATCAGCCCCAGCATTTT.

The V gene is TRBV19, the J gene TRBJ1-1; D is possibly TRBD1 (6 bases). The CDR3 covers 14 residues. With 5 bases removed from V and 1 base from J, the gap between germline ends came to 11 bases. Germline CDR1 LNHDA, CDR2 SQIVND (reference sequence). CDR3 loop: CASSFLGQNTEAFF. CDR3 DNA sequence: TGTGCCAGTAGTTTTCTGGGACAGAACACTGAAGCTTTCTTT.

The chain combines TRBV10-2 with TRBJ2-7; D may be TRBD1 (8 bases). Trimming removed 6 bases from V and 4 bases from J, with 16 bases in between. The CDR3 consists of 14 residues. Germline loops: CDR1 WSHSY, CDR2 SAAADI. The CDR3 sequence: CASSDGQGGYEQYF. The CDR3 DNA reads TGCGCCAGCAGCGACGGACAGGGAGGGTACGAGCAGTACTTC.

Here the CDR3 reads CASSQPLRDRFSSHKTYEQYF. In DNA, the CDR3 is TGCGCCAGCAGCCAACCACTGCGGGACAGGTTTTCTAGCCACAAAACCTACGAGCAGTACTTC. The chain employs TRBV4-1 and TRBJ2-7, with 8 bases fitting TRBD1. Trimming took 2 bases from V and 2 from J; bases not matched to a gene: 23. Per the germline V gene, CDR1 is MGHRA and CDR2 is YSYEKL. The CDR3 extends over 21 amino acids.

This clone appeared a few times. The chain carries TRBV5-1 and TRBJ2-7, with a tentative D call TRBD1 (5 bases). The ends were cut back, 0 bases at V and 2 bases at J, with 9 bases in the middle. The CDR3 extends over 14 amino acids. Germline-derived CDR1 and CDR2 are SGHRS and YFSETQ. CDR3 coding DNA: TGCGCCAGCAGCTTGGCAGGGTCTCCCTACGAGCAGTACTTC. Translating it yields CASSLAGSPYEQYF.

The rearrangement uses TRBV18 and TRBJ1-1; no definite D call. V was clipped by 0 bases and J by 0 bases, with 23 bases between them. Germline CDR1 is KGHSH and CDR2 is LQKENI. The CDR3 spans 20 residues. This chain's CDR3 is CASSPPERESFSKMNTEAFF. The CDR3 DNA reads TGTGCCAGCTCACCACCCGAAAGGGAGTCGTTTAGTAAAATGAACACTGAAGCTTTCTTT.

J is TRBJ2-6 and V is TRBV29-1; D might be TRBD2 (6 bases). Looked up from germline, CDR1 is SQVTM and CDR2 is ANQGSEA. Trimming removed 6 bases from V and 6 bases from J, with 15 bases in between. This CDR3 is built from 14 residues. CDR3 in amino acids: CSVLGREKANVLTF. CDR3 nucleotides: TGCAGCGTCTTGGGCCGGGAGAAGGCCAACGTCCTGACTTTC.

The V call is TRBV5-1, the J call TRBJ1-1; a possible D gene is TRBD1 (5 bases). Between the trimmed V and J ends, which lost 0 bases and 5 bases, there was a span of 5 bases. The CDR3 consists of 12 residues. Germline lookup yields CDR1 SGHRS and CDR2 YFSETQ. In nucleotides, the CDR3 is TGCGCCAGCAGCTTGGGACAGACTGAAGCTTTCTTT. Translating gives CASSLGQTEAFF.

The count of this clone is one. The chain has TRBV30 and TRBJ2-3, with 7 bases aligning to TRBD2. J gave up 7 bases and V 5 bases, and 6 bases lay outside the gene matches. The germline V gene encodes CDR1 GTSNPN and CDR2 SVGIG (reference sequence). The CDR3 covers 12 residues. CDR3 nucleotide sequence: TGTGCCTGGGGTGGCGGGAGAAATACGCAGTATTTT. Its translation is CAWGGGRNTQYF. The whole variable domain, filled in from reference TRBV30 and TRBJ2-3, reads SQTIHQWPATLVQPVGSPLSLECTVEGTSNPNLYWYRQAAGRGLQLLFYSVGIGQISSEVPQNLSASRPQDRQFILSSKKLLLSDSGFYLCAWGGGRNTQYFGPGTRLTVL.

Concerning this clone itself: The junction shows a germline mismatch at one end, possibly a read error. The chain uses TRBV6-1 and TRBJ2-5; 7 bases are a match to TRBD2. The germline V gene encodes CDR1 MNHNS and CDR2 SASEGT. This CDR3 spans 14 amino acids. The CDR3 region is CAISSLAVLGTQYF. The DNA for the CDR3 is TGTGCCATCAGTTCTCTAGCGGTCCTCGGGACCCAGTACTTC.

V usage is TRBV5-1 and J usage is TRBJ1-1, with D perhaps TRBD1 (5 bases). Germline CDR1 is SGHRS and CDR2 is YFSETQ. Trimming shortened V by 0 bases and J by 7 bases, and 16 bases separated the two germline ends. The CDR3 covers 15 residues. Written as DNA, the CDR3 is TGCGCCAGCAGCTTGGCCGCGACAGTCCCAGGTGAAGCTTTCTTT. It is translated as CASSLAATVPGEAFF.

This clone has only one observation. The gene calls are TRBV5-1 and TRBJ1-6, with 8 positions matching TRBD1. The germline V gene encodes CDR1 SGHRS and CDR2 YFSETQ. CDR3 length: 14 amino acids. Trimming at V came to 4 bases and at J to 7 bases, leaving 4 bases not matched to a gene. The CDR3 nucleotides read TGCGCCAGCAGCCCGACAGGGGCCAATTCACCCCTCCACTTT. Translated: CASSPTGANSPLHF.

The chain links TRBV18 to TRBJ2-7; 15 bases line up with TRBD2. The CDR3 loop spans 15 amino acids. Germline CDR1 KGHSH, CDR2 LQKENI. The junction had 6 bases not matched to a gene; V was cut back by 6 bases and J by 6 bases. This chain's CDR3 is CASSPGLAGGGEQYF. The CDR3 nucleotides are TGTGCCAGCTCGCCCGGACTAGCGGGAGGGGGCGAGCAGTACTTC.

This clone turned up a few times. The chain has TRBV6-5 and TRBJ2-5, with a weak D call TRBD1 (6 bases). V was shortened by 5 bases and J by 5 bases, with 15 bases between the two germline ends. CDR3 size: 14 residues. Germline-derived CDR1 and CDR2 are MNHEY and SVGAGI. The CDR3, as DNA: TGTGCCAGCAGTGACAGGAATAACCTGGAGACCCAGTACTTC. Its translation: CASSDRNNLETQYF.

A few counts support this clone. The chain couples TRBV4-3 to TRBJ2-2; 12 bases agree with TRBD2. Trimming took 6 bases from V and 3 from J; bases not matched to a gene: 8. Germline V lookup: CDR1 LGHNA, CDR2 YSLEER. The CDR3 extends over 17 amino acids. CDR3 DNA sequence: TGCGCCAGCAGTCAAACTAGCGGGAGGTATGACACCGGGGAGCTGTTTTTT. Translation gives CASSQTSGRYDTGELFF.

The chain employs TRBV28 and TRBJ2-7; the D gene is possibly TRBD1 (5 bases). Between the trimmed V and J ends, which lost 7 bases and 1 base, there was a span of 17 bases. This CDR3 comprises 15 residues. The germline V gene encodes CDR1 MDHEN and CDR2 SYDVKM. Here the CDR3 reads CASKGSFAGSYEQYF. CDR3 coding DNA: TGTGCCAGCAAGGGGTCCTTTGCAGGATCCTACGAGCAGTACTTC.

This rearrangement joins TRBV7-9 to TRBJ2-3; no reliable D call. This CDR3 is built from 15 residues. The germline CDR1 and CDR2 sequences are SEHNR and FQNEAQ (reference sequence). V was cut by 1 base and J by 0 bases, with 8 bases left in between. Here the CDR3 DNA reads TGTGCCAGCAGCTTAGGCACCTATAGCACAGATACGCAGTATTTT. This translates into CASSLGTYSTDTQYF.

The chain employs TRBV13 and TRBJ2-7; D might be TRBD2 (5 bases). Germline V gene lookup returns CDR1 PRHDT and CDR2 FYEKMQ (reference sequence). The CDR3 is made up of 13 amino acids. V lost 1 base and J 6 bases, leaving 10 bases between the germline ends. The CDR3 is CASSLDLAGEQYF. For the CDR3, the DNA is TGTGCCAGCAGCTTAGATCTAGCTGGCGAGCAGTACTTC.

CDR3 sequence (DNA): TGTGCCAGTAAGGGGGGGCCCCCGAATGAAAAACTGTTTTTT. Translation gives CASKGGPPNEKLFF. The chain links TRBV19 to TRBJ1-4; possible D gene TRBD1, 6 bases. Germline-derived CDR1 and CDR2 are LNHDA and SQIVND (reference sequence). This CDR3 has 14 residues. V was cut by 7 bases and J by 5 bases, with 14 bases left in between.

The V and J genes are TRBV5-4 and TRBJ2-3, with 8 bases identical to TRBD2. V dropped 1 base and J dropped 1; count of bases not matched to a gene: 2. CDR3 length: 15 amino acids. Germline V gene sequence: CDR1 SGHNT, CDR2 YYREEE (reference sequence). The CDR3 DNA sequence: TGTGCCAGCAGCTTGCCAGCGGGAGGCACAGATACGCAGTATTTT. Protein: CASSLPAGGTDTQYF.